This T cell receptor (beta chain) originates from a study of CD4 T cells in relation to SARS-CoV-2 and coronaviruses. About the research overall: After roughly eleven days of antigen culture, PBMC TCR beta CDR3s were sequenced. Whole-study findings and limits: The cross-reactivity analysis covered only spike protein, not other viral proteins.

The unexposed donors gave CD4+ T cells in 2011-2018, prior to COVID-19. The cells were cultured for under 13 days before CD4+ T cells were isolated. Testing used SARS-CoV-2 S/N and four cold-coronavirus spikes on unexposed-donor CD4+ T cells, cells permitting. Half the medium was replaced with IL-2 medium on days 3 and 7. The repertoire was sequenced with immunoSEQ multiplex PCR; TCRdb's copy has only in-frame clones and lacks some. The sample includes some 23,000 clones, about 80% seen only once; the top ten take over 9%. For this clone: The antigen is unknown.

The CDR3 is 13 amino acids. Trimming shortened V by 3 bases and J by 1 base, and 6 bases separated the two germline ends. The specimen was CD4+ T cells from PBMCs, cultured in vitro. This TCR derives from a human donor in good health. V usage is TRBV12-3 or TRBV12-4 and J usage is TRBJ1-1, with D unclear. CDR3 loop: CASSFQRNTEAFF. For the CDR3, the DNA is TGTGCCAGCAGTTTCCAAAGGAACACTGAAGCTTTCTTT.